The rows below give T cell receptor beta chains drawn from one sample of a study of cytotoxic CD8 clonotypes in ibrutinib-treated CLL. The protocol was immunoSEQ multiplex PCR, while the TCRdb copy is restricted to in-frame clones and leaves out a portion. The table has fewer than 400,000 clones, 67% seen once. The sequenced sample was PBMCs, obtained after 36 months of ibrutinib treatment. These TCRs come from a human donor with chronic lymphocytic leukemia. Each CDR3 is given with its conserved first and last residue. The D gene is left open where the match is weak. Clone size appears in some rows only: once, few, many, or a class for an expanded clone.

v_gene	j_gene	d_gene	abundance	CDR3aa	CDR3nt
TRBV7-6	TRBJ1-4	.	.	CASSLDEATNEKLFF	TGTGCCAGCAGCTTAGATGAGGCAACTAATGAAAAACTGTTTTTT
TRBV5-6	TRBJ2-7	TRBD1	.	CASSHTWTGRYEQYF	TGTGCCAGCAGCCATACCTGGACAGGGAGGTACGAGCAGTACTTC
TRBV2	TRBJ2-7	TRBD1	.	CASSGTGVREQYF	TGTGCCAGTTCCGGGACAGGGGTTCGCGAGCAGTACTTC
TRBV27	TRBJ2-1	TRBD1	.	CASSPYRGSYNEQFF	TGTGCCAGCAGTCCCTACAGGGGCTCCTACAATGAGCAGTTCTTC
TRBV10-3	TRBJ2-1	TRBD2	.	CAISRSGGSYNEQFF	TGTGCCATCAGCCGGAGCGGGGGCTCCTACAATGAGCAGTTCTTC
TRBV10-3	TRBJ1-4	.	.	CAISEGGGEKLFF	TGTGCCATCAGTGAAGGTGGAGGGGAAAAACTGTTTTTT
TRBV19	TRBJ2-7	.	.	CASSIVLQYF	TGTGCCAGTAGTATCGTGCTGCAGTACTTC
TRBV11-3	TRBJ2-1	TRBD1	.	CASSLDSDRDYNEQFF	TGTGCCAGCAGCTTAGACTCCGACAGGGACTACAATGAGCAGTTCTTC
TRBV6-5	TRBJ1-1	.	.	CASSYYLGGNTEAFF	TGTGCCAGCAGTTACTACCTCGGTGGGAACACTGAAGCTTTCTTT
TRBV7-9	TRBJ1-2	.	.	CASSYRTDPYGYTF	TGTGCCAGCAGCTACCGGACGGACCCATATGGCTACACCTTC
TRBV11-2	TRBJ2-5	.	once	CASSLVTIQETQYF	TGTGCCAGCAGCTTAGTTACTATCCAAGAGACCCAGTACTTC
TRBV9	TRBJ2-5	.	.	CAIPNPPWQETQYF	TGTGCCATTCCCAACCCCCCTTGGCAAGAGACCCAGTACTTC
TRBV6-5	TRBJ2-3	TRBD2	.	CASTLAGTDTQYF	TGTGCCAGCACCCTAGCGGGAACAGATACGCAGTATTTT
TRBV4-1	TRBJ2-2	.	.	CASSQVVNTGELFF	TGCGCCAGCAGCCAAGTGGTGAACACCGGGGAGCTGTTTTTT
TRBV29-1	TRBJ2-7	TRBD1	.	CSVGHQGDYEQYF	TGCAGCGTGGGACATCAGGGGGACTACGAGCAGTACTTC
TRBV29-1	TRBJ2-3	.	few	CSVHPGPDTQYF	TGCAGCGTGCATCCAGGGCCAGATACGCAGTATTTT
TRBV6-6	TRBJ1-5	.	few	CASSYTTPNQPQHF	TGTGCCAGCAGTTACACGACACCAAATCAGCCCCAGCATTTT
TRBV6-5	TRBJ2-7	.	.	CATSDRPRAYEQYF	TGTGCCACCTCGGACAGACCGAGAGCCTACGAGCAGTACTTC
TRBV2	TRBJ2-7	TRBD2	once	CASSEIAGHGEQYF	TGTGCCAGCAGCGAAATAGCGGGACATGGCGAGCAGTACTTC
TRBV7-9	TRBJ1-2	.	.	CASSLVAGYYGYTF	TGTGCCAGCAGCTTAGTGGCAGGGTACTATGGCTACACCTTC
TRBV2	TRBJ2-5	.	.	CASRRRQTQYF	TGTGCCAGCAGGAGACGTCAGACCCAGTACTTC
TRBV5-1	TRBJ1-1	.	few	CASSLDTFWDTEAFF	TGCGCCAGCAGCTTGGATACCTTTTGGGACACTGAAGCTTTCTTT
TRBV5-1	TRBJ1-2	.	.	CASSYGPGQIYGYTF	TGCGCCAGCAGCTACGGACCAGGACAGATTTATGGCTACACCTTC
TRBV18	TRBJ1-1	.	.	CASSPGAGNTEAFF	TGTGCCAGCTCACCAGGGGCCGGAAACACTGAAGCTTTCTTT
TRBV2	TRBJ2-5	.	.	CASRRVLETQYF	TGTGCCAGCAGGAGGGTATTGGAGACCCAGTACTTC
TRBV5-1	TRBJ2-3	.	.	CASSQMLGTDTQYF	TGCGCCAGCAGCCAAATGTTGGGGACAGATACGCAGTATTTT
TRBV6-5	TRBJ1-1	.	.	CASSYSNRDTEAFF	TGTGCCAGCAGTTACAGCAACAGGGACACTGAAGCTTTCTTT
TRBV18	TRBJ2-7	.	few	CASSPLGLFYEQYF	TGTGCCAGCTCACCGCTGGGACTCTTCTACGAGCAGTACTTC
TRBV4-1	TRBJ1-2	.	.	CASSQEERAVNYGYTF	TGCGCCAGCAGCCAAGAAGAACGGGCGGTTAACTATGGCTACACCTTC
TRBV5-1	TRBJ2-7	TRBD1	.	CASSWTGAYEQYF	TGCGCCAGCAGCTGGACAGGGGCCTACGAGCAGTACTTC
TRBV5-1	TRBJ1-4	.	.	CASTMGGNEKLFF	TGCGCCAGCACTATGGGCGGTAATGAAAAACTGTTTTTT
TRBV2	TRBJ1-1	.	few	CASSGGRQNEAFF	TGTGCCAGCAGTGGGGGCAGGCAGAATGAAGCTTTCTTT
TRBV15	TRBJ2-2	TRBD2	once	CATSFLAVFYPGELFF	TGTGCCACCAGCTTTCTAGCGGTTTTCTATCCCGGGGAGCTGTTTTTT
TRBV10-2	TRBJ2-1	TRBD2	.	CASRASGSYNEQFF	TGCGCCAGCAGGGCTAGCGGATCCTACAATGAGCAGTTCTTC
TRBV5-5	TRBJ1-5	.	.	CASSLSWANQPQHF	TGTGCCAGCAGCTTGTCGTGGGCGAATCAGCCCCAGCATTTT
TRBV19	TRBJ2-6	TRBD1	few	CASSPWTGLSGANVLTF	TGTGCCAGTAGTCCCTGGACAGGTCTCTCTGGGGCCAACGTCCTGACTTTC
TRBV7-8	TRBJ2-3	TRBD2	once	CASSEHLAGTDTQYF	TGTGCCAGCAGCGAACATCTAGCGGGGACAGATACGCAGTATTTT
TRBV4-1	TRBJ1-5	.	.	CASSHSEYSNQPQHF	TGCGCCAGCAGCCATTCCGAGTATAGCAATCAGCCCCAGCATTTT
TRBV13	TRBJ1-2	TRBD1	few	CASSLGPGTGGYGYTF	TGTGCCAGCAGCTTAGGCCCAGGGACAGGGGGATATGGCTACACCTTC
TRBV27	TRBJ2-7	TRBD2	few	CAIGRENYEQYF	TGTGCCATCGGGCGGGAGAACTACGAGCAGTACTTC
TRBV2	TRBJ2-7	TRBD1	.	CASSVETGERF	TGTGCCAGCAGTGTTGAGACAGGGGAGAGGTTC
TRBV2	TRBJ2-2	TRBD2	.	CASSEAGPGGTGELFF	TGTGCCAGCAGTGAAGCGGGACCGGGGGGCACCGGGGAGCTGTTTTTT
TRBV7-9	TRBJ2-3	.	.	CASCVGGFPDTQYF	TGTGCCAGCTGCGTCGGGGGCTTCCCAGATACGCAGTATTTT
TRBV6-5	TRBJ2-2	TRBD2	.	CASTGLAGSGELFF	TGTGCCAGCACCGGACTAGCGGGGTCCGGGGAGCTGTTTTTT
TRBV9	TRBJ1-3	.	.	CASSVVSSSSSGNTIYF	TGTGCCAGCAGCGTAGTCAGCTCGTCTAGCTCTGGAAACACCATATATTTT
TRBV11-3	TRBJ2-1	TRBD2	once	CASSPGPLADEQFF	TGTGCCAGCAGCCCCGGACCGCTAGCGGATGAGCAGTTCTTC
TRBV28	TRBJ1-5	TRBD1	once	CASSPTGGGQPQHF	TGTGCCAGCAGTCCAACAGGGGGCGGACAGCCCCAGCATTTT
TRBV28	TRBJ2-7	TRBD1	.	CASSPRTGGLGEQYF	TGTGCCAGCAGTCCACGGACAGGGGGGCTGGGGGAGCAGTACTTC
TRBV10-1	TRBJ1-1	.	.	CASSEDGLNTEAFF	TGCGCCAGCAGTGAGGACGGACTGAACACTGAAGCTTTCTTT
TRBV19	TRBJ1-6	.	few	CASSGQAKNSPLHF	TGTGCCAGTAGTGGGCAGGCGAAAAATTCACCCCTCCACTTT
TRBV5-1	TRBJ2-5	.	.	CASSLVVSVQETQYF	TGCGCCAGCAGCTTGGTAGTTTCGGTCCAAGAGACCCAGTACTTC
TRBV5-6	TRBJ1-1	.	.	CASSLVARAQNTEAFF	TGTGCCAGCAGCTTGGTAGCGAGGGCTCAGAACACTGAAGCTTTCTTT